Listed below are T cell receptor beta chains from one sample, sequenced in a study of cytomegalovirus exposure and HLA in healthy donors. Data came from immunoSEQ multiplex PCR; TCRdb stores just in-frame clones and leaves some out. This table lists tens of thousands of clones. The sequenced sample was PBMCs. Receptor source: a man over 45 in good health and CMV-seropositive. Each CDR3 is given without its conserved first and last residue.

v_call,j_call,cdr3_aa
TRBV27,TRBJ2-7,ASSTTYPGPYEQY
TRBV2,TRBJ1-2,ASSPGQQNGYT
TRBV30,TRBJ1-1,AWSWDTADTEAF
TRBV6-5,TRBJ1-6,ASSYSPDSRGSPLH
TRBV4-1,TRBJ2-1,ASSQAQFSYNEQF
TRBV30,TRBJ2-3,AWIGAGGYTDTQY
TRBV6-6,TRBJ2-7,ASSSSGTGFHEQY
TRBV7-9,TRBJ1-1,ASSSGTGTEAF
TRBV19,TRBJ1-1,ASSKTLTGKTEAF
TRBV5-1,TRBJ2-3,ASSQGLVLDTQY
TRBV5-1,TRBJ1-6,ASSTDRGDNSPLH
TRBV7-6,TRBJ1-5,ASSPSITGGDNQPQH
TRBV25-1,TRBJ2-7,ASSHSGTKTYEQY
TRBV7-9,TRBJ1-1,ASSLERHPNTEAF
TRBV6-4,TRBJ1-5,ASIPRQVCNQPQH
TRBV4-3,TRBJ2-2,ASRQDRALSNTGELF
TRBV7-2,TRBJ2-2,ASSLVLASGRRGTGELF
TRBV18,TRBJ2-7,ASSPYSGSSYEQY
TRBV30,TRBJ1-2,AWRRQGPGYGYT